The 25 T cell receptor beta chains below were found in one sample sequenced in a study of blood T cells in healthy people across ages. Primed by a sample-barcoded 5' primer and a J-beta primer mix, a second PCR proceeded for about 7 to 11 cycles. Using its own MiXCR run on the 5' RACE reads, TCRdb lists one record per CDR3 protein. The sample includes 850,000 to 1,100,000 distinct CDR3 sequences, more than 30% seen only once; the top ten take 10% to 15%. The sample was blood. Source of these receptors: a man between 18 and 35 years old in good health.

This clonotype was observed once. The chain combines TRBV14 with TRBJ2-5; a possible D gene is TRBD1 (5 bases). The V gene's germline CDR1 is SGHDN and CDR2 FVKESK. The CDR3 length is 15 residues. The ends were cut back, 5 bases at V and 0 bases at J, with 13 bases in the middle. This CDR3 reads CASSTRRGYQETQYF. As DNA, the CDR3 is TGTGCCAGCAGCACCCGAAGGGGATACCAAGAGACCCAGTACTTC.

The chain joins TRBV14 to TRBJ2-3; 7 bases fit TRBD1. The germline V gene encodes CDR1 SGHDN and CDR2 FVKESK. V dropped 6 bases and J dropped 4; count of bases not matched to a gene: 4. This CDR3 is 13 amino acids long. DNA for the CDR3: TGTGCCAGCAGACTTACAGGGGCAGATACGCAGTATTTT. As protein: CASRLTGADTQYF.

The genes are TRBV9 and TRBJ2-1; 7 nucleotides align to TRBD1. The length of the CDR3 is 12 residues. Unmatched junction bases numbered 1, after V lost 2 bases and J lost 8 bases. CDR1 is SGDLS and CDR2 is YYNGEE in the germline V gene. CDR3 in amino acids: CASSVTGDEQFF. The CDR3 nucleotides are TGTGCCAGCAGCGTCACAGGGGATGAGCAGTTCTTC.

This chain connects TRBV14 to TRBJ1-4, with D hard to call. The V end was cut by 1 base, the J end by 4 bases, with 7 bases between. Germline CDR1 and CDR2: SGHDN and FVKESK. The CDR3 contains 14 residues. This CDR3 reads CASSQGTINEKLFF. The CDR3 DNA is TGTGCCAGCAGCCAAGGAACCATTAATGAAAAACTGTTTTTT.

This clonotype was seen only a few times. The chain joins TRBV6-1 to TRBJ2-5; TRBD1 aligns across 9 bases. CDR1 is MNHNS and CDR2 is SASEGT in the germline V gene. The length of the CDR3 is 16 residues. V lost 7 bases, J lost 4 bases, and 13 bases stayed unmatched. The CDR3 spells CASIKGGQGLSETQYF. The CDR3 DNA reads TGTGCCAGCATCAAAGGGGGACAGGGCTTATCAGAGACCCAGTACTTC.

About this clonotype itself: This may stem from a read error, because a much larger clone lies one nucleotide away. V gene TRBV5-1 combines with J gene TRBJ2-1; D is ambiguous. Germline assignment: CDR1 SGHRS and CDR2 YFSETQ. This CDR3 region has 14 residues. Trimming left V 0 bases short and J 9 bases short, with 13 bases between. The CDR3 loop is CASSLVVESREQFF. The CDR3 DNA sequence: TGCGCCAGCAGCTTGGTGGTAGAATCCCGTGAGCAGTTCTTC. Drawing the rest from reference TRBV5-1 and TRBJ2-1, the complete variable domain is KAGVTQTPRYLIKTRGQQVTLSCSPISGHRSVSWYQQTPGQGLQFLFEYFSETQRNKGNFPGRFSGRQFSNSRSEMNVSTLELGDSALYLCASSLVVESREQFFGPGTRLTVL.

This chain uses TRBV13 with TRBJ2-3; unclear D gene. Trimming cost V 0 bases and J 2 bases, with 9 bases left between them. The CDR3 consists of 15 residues. CDR1 PRHDT and CDR2 FYEKMQ come from the germline V gene (reference sequence). DNA of the CDR3: TGTGCCAGCAGCTTAGGGGCGCTAGACACAGATACGCAGTATTTT. Translation: CASSLGALDTDTQYF.

The chain couples TRBV27 to TRBJ2-5, with 9 bases aligning to TRBD2. After removal of 2 bases from V and 11 bases from J, the junction contained 15 bases not matched to a gene. The CDR3 runs to 16 residues. Germline values: CDR1 MNHEY, CDR2 SMNVEV (reference sequence). CDR3 amino acids: CASSLPKTSGRDEQYF. The CDR3 coding sequence is TGTGCCAGCAGTTTACCTAAGACTAGCGGTCGGGATGAGCAGTACTTC.

This clonotype was picked up a small number of times. The rearrangement joins TRBV7-9 to TRBJ2-1, with 9 bases fitting TRBD1. CDR3 size: 16 residues. Trimming removed 5 bases from V and 4 bases from J; junction bases left unmatched: 9. Germline V gene lookup returns CDR1 SEHNR and CDR2 FQNEAQ (reference sequence). In DNA form, the CDR3 reads TGTGCCAGCAGCCCTCGGACAGGGGAGTGGTACAATGAGCAGTTCTTC. This sequence encodes CASSPRTGEWYNEQFF.

A single count supports this clonotype. V usage is TRBV5-1 and J usage is TRBJ2-3, with 8 bases lining up with TRBD1. This CDR3 is built from 16 residues. Germline CDR1 SGHRS, CDR2 YFSETQ. J lost 6 bases, V lost 4 bases, and 13 bases had no gene match. Here the CDR3 DNA reads TGCGCCAGCAGCCTCTTTTCAGGGGGCCAAGTTGATACGCAGTATTTT. Translation: CASSLFSGGQVDTQYF.

Comments on this clonotype: Germline and junction disagree at one end, which may indicate a read error. This rearrangement joins TRBV5-1 to TRBJ1-6; 7 bases are a match to TRBD1. Per germline, CDR1 SGHRS and CDR2 YFSETQ. This CDR3 is built from 17 residues. The CDR3 sequence is CASSLEGTAAGNSPPHF. The CDR3 DNA follows: TGCGCCAGCAGCTTGGAGGGGACAGCGGCCGGTAATTCACCCCCCCACTTT.

This chain joins TRBV13 and TRBJ1-2; D is possibly TRBD1 (6 bases). This CDR3 has 14 residues. The germline CDR1 and CDR2 sequences are PRHDT and FYEKMQ (reference sequence). V dropped 5 bases and J dropped 5 bases, with 15 bases sitting between them. The CDR3 loop reads CASSSHREEYGYTF. CDR3 bases: TGTGCCAGCAGCAGCCACAGGGAGGAGTATGGCTACACCTTC.

The genes are TRBV11-3 and TRBJ2-1, with D unresolved. Deletions cut 3 bases from V and 3 bases from J, with 15 bases between. The CDR3 consists of 16 residues. The V gene's germline CDR1 is SGHNT and CDR2 YENEEA. CDR3 sequence reads: CASSLKRDGIYNEQFF. The DNA of the CDR3 is TGTGCCAGCAGCTTGAAGCGAGATGGGATCTACAATGAGCAGTTCTTC.

Turning to this clonotype: Germline is not matched at one junction end, which may reflect a read error. This chain uses TRBV12-3 or TRBV12-4 with TRBJ2-5; D not resolved. The CDR3 totals 14 residues. This CDR3 reads CAGSFDRVQETQYF. The CDR3, as DNA: TGTGCCGGCAGCTTCGATCGAGTCCAAGAGACCCAGTACTTC.

The gene calls are TRBV7-2 and TRBJ2-7, with 7 positions matching TRBD1. This CDR3 contains 16 residues. After removal of 3 bases from V and 6 bases from J, the junction contained 14 bases not matched to a gene. The V gene's germline CDR1 is SGHTA and CDR2 FQGNSA. CDR3 protein: CASSFDRVFGLGEQYF. DNA for the CDR3: TGTGCCAGCAGCTTTGACAGGGTTTTCGGTCTGGGCGAGCAGTACTTC.

There are a few counts of this clonotype. The chain is built from TRBV4-3 and TRBJ2-5; TRBD2 agrees at 11 bases. The CDR3 covers 18 residues. The germline V gene has CDR1 LGHNA and CDR2 YSLEER. Unmatched junction bases numbered 8, after V lost 0 bases and J lost 2 bases. The CDR3 sequence is CASSQDVTSGELQETQYF. CDR3 DNA: TGCGCCAGCAGCCAAGATGTGACTAGCGGGGAGTTACAAGAGACCCAGTACTTC.

The rearrangement joins TRBV27 to TRBJ2-4; perhaps TRBD1 as D (5 bases). The end of the DNA fits TRBJ2-7 better, so the J call may be wrong. This CDR3 has 14 residues. In germline, CDR1 is MNHEY, CDR2 SMNVEV (reference sequence). This CDR3 is CASSARGMRSEQYF. The CDR3 DNA sequence: TGTGCCAGCAGTGCAAGGGGTATGCGATCCGAGCAGTACTTC.

The gene calls are TRBV5-1 and TRBJ2-3, with D hard to call. This CDR3 contains 14 residues. CDR1 is SGHRS and CDR2 is YFSETQ in the germline V gene. V shed 0 bases and J shed 5 bases, with 10 bases lying between them. For the CDR3, the DNA is TGCGCCAGCAGCTTGGCAAGGGATGTAGATACGCAGTATTTT. Translation: CASSLARDVDTQYF.

On this clonotype itself: A junction boundary mismatches the germline segment, possibly from a read error. The rearrangement joins TRBV6-2 or TRBV6-3 to TRBJ2-5; D is possibly TRBD1 (5 bases). Germline lookup yields CDR1 MNHEY and CDR2 SVGEGT. The CDR3 totals 14 residues. The CDR3 nucleotides read TGTGCCAGCAAAGCGACGGACATCCAAGAGGCCCAGTACTTC. Translating it yields CASKATDIQEAQYF.

V gene TRBV27 combines with J gene TRBJ1-1; D is ambiguous. Trimming pared 5 bases from V and 1 base from J, leaving 11 bases between. CDR1 and CDR2 (germline): MNHEY, SMNVEV (reference sequence). This CDR3 has 14 residues. CDR3 sequence reads: CASSPSARNTEAFF. The DNA for the CDR3 is TGTGCCAGCAGTCCTTCGGCCAGGAACACTGAAGCTTTCTTT.

V usage is TRBV7-9 and J usage is TRBJ1-1, with 8 bases fitting TRBD1. Germline CDR1 SEHNR, CDR2 FQNEAQ (reference sequence). Germline trimming cut 5 bases from V and 6 bases from J; bases unmatched to any gene: 14. The CDR3 covers 16 residues. The CDR3 DNA reads as TGTGCCAGCAGCCCCAAGGCCGCAGGGGGCAAATCTGAAGCTTTCTTT. This sequence encodes CASSPKAAGGKSEAFF. Drawing the rest from reference TRBV7-9 and TRBJ1-1, the complete variable domain is DTGVSQNPRHKITKRGQNVTFRCDPISEHNRLYWYRQTLGQGPEFLTYFQNEAQLEKSRLLSDRFSAERPKGSFSTLEIQRTEQGDSAMYLCASSPKAAGGKSEAFFGQGTRLTVV.

The chain carries TRBV5-1 and TRBJ1-2, with TRBD1 as a possible D gene (5 bases). V was shortened by 4 bases and J by 2 bases, with 12 bases between the two germline ends. The CDR3 runs 14 residues. Per germline, CDR1 SGHRS and CDR2 YFSETQ. This chain's CDR3 is CASSTGTDNYGYTF. The CDR3 DNA reads TGCGCCAGCAGCACCGGGACCGACAACTATGGCTACACCTTC.

This clonotype has just a few counts. This rearrangement joins TRBV2 to TRBJ1-1; TRBD1 agrees at 8 bases. V lost 7 bases, J lost 0 bases, and 1 base stayed unmatched. Germline V gene data show CDR1 as SNHLY and CDR2 as FYNNEI. There are 13 residues in the CDR3. This CDR3 reads CASKTGVNTEAFF. CDR3 bases: TGTGCCAGCAAGACAGGGGTGAACACTGAAGCTTTCTTT.

The gene calls are TRBV4-3 and TRBJ2-2; 10 bases fit TRBD1. Per germline, CDR1 LGHNA and CDR2 YSLEER. Germline trimming cut 4 bases from V and 3 bases from J; bases unmatched to any gene: 5. The CDR3 spans 16 residues. CDR3 sequence (DNA): TGCGCCAGCAGCCTTCCCGGGACAGGGGACACCGGGGAGCTGTTTTTT. Translated: CASSLPGTGDTGELFF.

In its sample, this clonotype was seen a few times. The gene calls are TRBV7-2 and TRBJ2-1, with D perhaps TRBD2 (6 bases). The CDR3 extends over 13 amino acids. The V and J ends lost 2 bases and 8 bases respectively, with 10 bases between them. Germline V CDR1 and CDR2: SGHTA, FQGNSA. CDR3 sequence (DNA): TGTGCCAGCAGCTTATTCAAGCGGGATGAGCAGTTCTTC. It yields the protein CASSLFKRDEQFF.